This T cell receptor (beta chain) was profiled in a study of OX40 agonist ivuxolimab in advanced cancers. Study overall: Six ivuxolimab dose levels, 0.01 to 10 mg/kg, were given intravenously every 2 weeks.

Study conclusions and caveats: Clonal expansion by week 6 occurred in CD4+ and CD8+ blood T cells (at 0.1 to 3.0 mg/kg). Some patients who did not respond also had low normalized T-cell clonal expansion.

The J segment lost 8 bases and the V segment lost 2 bases, leaving 7 bases of the junction unmatched. Looked up from germline, CDR1 is MDHEN and CDR2 is SYDVKM. The CDR3 has 14 amino acids. Assay: immunoSEQ multiplex PCR; the TCRdb copy retains only in-frame clones and omits some. The sample holds over 95,000 clones; roughly 90% are singletons and the top ten take 0.25% to 0.35%. As for this clone: The antigen remains undetermined.

Autoimmune disease history or systemic immunosuppression disqualified patients. J is TRBJ1-2 and V is TRBV28, with 8 bases lining up with TRBD1. This receptor was taken from an adult with an advanced solid tumor such as melanoma, head and neck, liver or kidney cancer. The sequencing used CD4+ or CD8+ T cells sorted from blood, collected in a trial of the OX40 agonist ivuxolimab. DNA of the CDR3: TGTGCCAGCAGTTTACCTCAGGGGGCGAGGGGCTACACCTTC. This codes for CASSLPQGARGYTF.